This section outlines one TCR beta chain sequence together with its context. The antigen is undetermined. This entry is derived from a study of T cells in Graves' hyperthyroidism and ophthalmopathy. Study findings and constraints: Most clonotypes that expanded in the thyroid above 0.001 also showed up in blood.

This CDR3 region has 12 residues. CDR1 and CDR2 from the germline V gene are SQVTM and ANQGSEA. The J segment lost 10 bases and the V segment lost 3 bases, leaving 5 bases of the junction unmatched. Using RNA transcripts as the source, TCR beta CDR3 regions were amplified. The TCR CDR3 was amplified in a first-round RT-PCR using the HTBI primer set. TCRdb passed the multiplex PCR reads through MiXCR, listing each CDR3 protein once. Of tens of thousands of distinct CDR3 sequences listed, 49% are singletons. This receptor was taken from a woman aged 45 to 65 with Graves' hyperthyroidism that later progressed to Graves' ophthalmopathy. Material for sequencing was blood. V gene TRBV29-1 combines with J gene TRBJ2-1; 8 positions agree with TRBD2. The CDR3 sequence: CSVEAGGGEQFF. DNA of the CDR3: TGCAGCGTTGAGGCGGGAGGCGGGGAGCAGTTCTTC.